These 4 T cell receptor beta chains were all obtained from the same sample, sequenced in a study of spatial heterogeneity in lung cancer. TCRdb re-derived calls from the 5' RACE reads in MiXCR, one entry per CDR3 protein. This sample has about 52,000 distinct CDR3 sequences; roughly 7.4% occur once, and the top ten carry roughly 35%. Time point of the sample: blood at routine non-recurrence follow-up after resection. Whole RNA from tumor, nontumor lung or frozen PBMC was sequenced unsorted. The source was PBMCs, collected at follow-up. The receptors were sampled from a female donor with early-stage non-small cell lung cancer.

This clonotype appeared a few times. This chain links TRBV11-2 with TRBJ1-2; D is perhaps TRBD1 (6 bases). V lost 2 bases and J 8 bases, leaving 15 bases between the germline ends. The CDR3 loop spans 14 amino acids. Germline lookup yields CDR1 SGHAT and CDR2 FQNNGV. The CDR3 sequence: CASSLYTGRGGYTF. The CDR3 bases are TGTGCCAGCAGCTTATATACAGGGCGCGGCGGCTACACCTTC.

This clonotype was picked up many times. The chain links TRBV12-3 or TRBV12-4 to TRBJ1-1, with D perhaps matching TRBD1 (5 bases). The germline V and J ends were trimmed by 3 bases and 3 bases, with 8 bases remaining between them. This CDR3 is 13 amino acids long. CDR3 DNA: TGTGCCAGCAGTTTGGAGGGACACACTGAAGCTTTCTTT. As protein: CASSLEGHTEAFF.

This clonotype occurred many times. The chain combines TRBV11-2 with TRBJ2-7; 8 bases line up with TRBD1. In germline, CDR1 is SGHAT, CDR2 FQNNGV. CDR3 size: 14 residues. J was trimmed by 2 bases and V by 5 bases; bases with no gene match: 5. CDR3 amino acids: CASSPGTGTYEQYF. CDR3 sequence (DNA): TGTGCCAGCAGCCCGGGGACAGGAACCTACGAGCAGTACTTC.

This clonotype was counted between two and nine times. This sequence joins TRBV5-1 and TRBJ1-1; possibly TRBD1 for D (5 bases). The length of the CDR3 is 13 residues. Germline V CDR1 and CDR2: SGHRS, YFSETQ. V was trimmed by 4 bases and J by 4 bases, leaving 11 bases between them. CDR3 residues: CASSMGDGTEAFF. Written as DNA, the CDR3 is TGCGCCAGCAGCATGGGGGATGGCACTGAAGCTTTCTTT. Supplemented by reference TRBV5-1 and TRBJ1-1, the full variable domain reads KAGVTQTPRYLIKTRGQQVTLSCSPISGHRSVSWYQQTPGQGLQFLFEYFSETQRNKGNFPGRFSGRQFSNSRSEMNVSTLELGDSALYLCASSMGDGTEAFFGQGTRLTVV.